The 5 T cell receptor beta chains given below trace back to one sample, sequenced in a study of cytomegalovirus exposure and HLA in healthy donors. Primers included in the PCR were 60 Vbeta and 13 Jbeta primers. The table came from immunoSEQ multiplex PCR; TCRdb's copy has only in-frame clones and leaves some out. The sample holds about 52,000 clones. Sequenced sample: PBMCs. These receptors all come from an older woman in good health and CMV-seropositive.

A word on this clone: Sequence at one end of the junction differs from germline and may be a read error. V is TRBV9 and J is TRBJ1-6, with 7 bases aligning to TRBD1. The CDR3 length is 16 residues. CDR1 SGDLS and CDR2 YYNGEE come from the germline V gene. As DNA, the CDR3 is TGTGCCAGCAGCGTAGAGGGGGGACAGCAAAATTCACACCTCCACTTT. It codes for CASSVEGGQQNSHLHF.

The rearrangement links TRBV6-5 to TRBJ1-5; D gene unclear. This CDR3 has 16 residues. The V end was cut by 3 bases, the J end by 0 bases, with 12 bases between. The V gene's germline CDR1 is MNHEY and CDR2 SVGAGI. CDR3 in amino acids: CASSYGQPYSNQPQHF. CDR3 sequence (DNA): TGTGCCAGCAGTTATGGGCAGCCTTATAGCAATCAGCCCCAGCATTTT.

The rearrangement uses TRBV6-5 and TRBJ1-1; unclear D gene. This CDR3 has 10 residues. V was cut by 7 bases and J by 11 bases, with 11 bases left in between. Germline loops: CDR1 MNHEY, CDR2 SVGAGI. The DNA of the CDR3 is TGTGCCAGCATCGGGTGGAGGGCTTTCTTT. It encodes CASIGWRAFF.

The chain uses TRBV4-1 and TRBJ1-2; the D is unclear. The V end was cut by 2 bases, the J end by 2 bases, with 12 bases between. CDR3 size: 15 residues. Germline-derived CDR1 and CDR2 are MGHRA and YSYEKL. CDR3 sequence (DNA): TGCGCCAGCAGCCAATTTAACACCGGGAACTATGGCTACACCTTC. Protein product: CASSQFNTGNYGYTF.

This chain connects TRBV6-4 to TRBJ1-6; D not resolved. CDR1 MRHNA and CDR2 SNTAGT come from the germline V gene. The CDR3 extends over 15 amino acids. V lost 5 bases and J 1 base, leaving 9 bases between the germline ends. As DNA, the CDR3 is TGTGCCAGCAGTACGGGTGGTTCCTATAATTCACCCCTCCACTTT. Its protein product is CASSTGGSYNSPLHF.